One and the same sample provided the 25 T cell receptor beta chains below, sequenced in a study of beta chain features in type 1 diabetes. The entirety of the isolated RNA underwent reverse transcription, so expressed TCRB transcripts were sequenced. Sequencing was performed with immunoSEQ multiplex PCR; in TCRdb, only in-frame clones are kept and a portion is missing. The sample shows 600,000 to 650,000 clones, around 15% of them seen only once. The sequenced material came from naive CD4+ T cells from blood. Receptors originate from a man aged 18 to 29 in good health.

This clone was detected only a few times. The chain joins TRBV7-2 to TRBJ1-3, with D unclear. The CDR3 has 15 amino acids. Trimming removed 1 base at V and 3 bases at J, with 10 bases between. The germline CDR1 and CDR2 sequences are SGHTA and FQGNSA. The CDR3 DNA follows: TGTGCCAGCAGCTTAGTCGGCACACTTGGAAACACCATATATTTT. Protein product: CASSLVGTLGNTIYF.

The chain joins TRBV7-2 to TRBJ2-1; TRBD1 aligns across 9 bases. The CDR3 sequence is 15 residues long. Germline V gene sequence: CDR1 SGHTA, CDR2 FQGNSA. V lost 5 bases, J lost 8 bases, and 10 bases stayed unmatched. The CDR3 DNA reads as TGTGCCAGCAGCCCATGGGGACAGGGCGGCGATGAGCAGTTCTTC. This sequence encodes CASSPWGQGGDEQFF.

The V and J genes are TRBV6-5 and TRBJ1-2; no clear D. Deletions cut 7 bases from V and 6 bases from J, with 12 bases between. CDR1 and CDR2 from the germline V gene are MNHEY and SVGAGI. The CDR3 length is 12 residues. The CDR3 region is CASTRGPDGYTF. As DNA, the CDR3 is TGTGCCAGCACCCGAGGTCCGGATGGCTACACCTTC.

The chain is built from TRBV28 and TRBJ2-5, with TRBD1 as a possible D gene (6 bases). Germline CDR1 MDHEN, CDR2 SYDVKM. The V and J ends lost 2 bases and 4 bases respectively, with 8 bases between them. The CDR3 runs 13 residues. CDR3 sequence (DNA): TGTGCCAGCAGTTTAAACAGGGCAGAGACCCAGTACTTC. This codes for CASSLNRAETQYF.

V usage is TRBV28 and J usage is TRBJ2-1, with D possibly matching TRBD2 (6 bases). CDR1 and CDR2 (germline): MDHEN, SYDVKM. V gave up 6 bases and J gave up 1 base, with 16 bases separating them. This CDR3 spans 16 amino acids. CDR3 in DNA: TGTGCCAGCAGATCTCGGGACTTGAATTCCTACAATGAGCAGTTCTTC. This gives the protein CASRSRDLNSYNEQFF.

This clone showed up just a few times. The rearrangement joins TRBV4-3 to TRBJ2-2; 8 bases fit TRBD1. Germline CDR1 is LGHNA and CDR2 is YSLEER. This CDR3 contains 16 residues. Germline trimming cut 6 bases from V and 1 base from J; bases unmatched to any gene: 7. The CDR3 reads CASSRGQEGNTGELFF. In DNA, the CDR3 is TGCGCCAGCAGTCGGGGACAGGAAGGGAACACCGGGGAGCTGTTTTTT.

This chain connects TRBV29-1 to TRBJ2-7; TRBD1 might be the D (6 bases). V was clipped by 7 bases and J by 7 bases, with 20 bases between them. The CDR3 length is 13 residues. CDR1 is SQVTM, CDR2 ANQGSEA, per germline. The CDR3 is CSALTHLRGEQYF. The CDR3 region has the DNA TGCAGCGCCTTGACACATCTCAGGGGTGAGCAGTACTTC.

This clone has only a few counts. The chain employs TRBV28 and TRBJ2-7; 10 nucleotides match TRBD1. The trim removed 6 bases at V and 1 base at J, leaving 9 bases unmatched. This CDR3 has 16 amino acids. The germline CDR1 and CDR2 sequences are MDHEN and SYDVKM. CDR3 DNA: TGTGCCAGCAGCCAGGGACAGGGGAGGGGATCCTACGAGCAGTACTTC. This translates into CASSQGQGRGSYEQYF.

A few counts support this clone. This chain links TRBV29-1 with TRBJ2-7; 9 nucleotides line up with TRBD1. Trimming at V came to 8 bases and at J to 6 bases, leaving 11 bases not matched to a gene. This CDR3 has 13 residues. CDR1 is SQVTM, CDR2 ANQGSEA, per germline. The CDR3 DNA sequence: TGCAGCTCGAGGGACAGGGAAGGAAGCGAGCAGTACTTC. Its translation: CSSRDREGSEQYF.

This chain connects TRBV7-3 to TRBJ2-7; TRBD1 aligns across 11 bases. V dropped 4 bases and J dropped 4; count of bases not matched to a gene: 12. CDR1 SGHTA and CDR2 FQGTGA come from the germline V gene. CDR3 size: 17 residues. The CDR3 region has the DNA TGTGCCAGCAGCTCTAACGTGGCCGGACAGGGGGCTTACGAGCAGTACTTC. Protein: CASSSNVAGQGAYEQYF.

V and J are TRBV7-9 and TRBJ2-2; 10 bases match TRBD1. The V and J ends lost 5 bases and 3 bases, in that order; junction bases with no gene match: 6. From germline, CDR1 is SEHNR and CDR2 FQNEAQ (reference sequence). The CDR3 sequence is 16 residues long. CDR3: CASSPGQGPDTGELFF. The CDR3 nucleotides read TGTGCCAGCAGCCCGGGACAGGGGCCCGACACCGGGGAGCTGTTTTTT.

This clone was seen more than once but under ten times. The chain uses TRBV2 and TRBJ1-1, with 7 nucleotides matching TRBD1. The CDR3 is 15 amino acids. The V segment lost 5 bases and the J segment 5 bases; nucleotides outside the gene matches: 11. CDR1 and CDR2 from the germline V gene are SNHLY and FYNNEI. The DNA of the CDR3 is TGTGCCAGCAGTTCACTGGCAGGGGGAATAACTGAAGCTTTCTTT. Its translation is CASSSLAGGITEAFF. The full variable domain, rest sourced from reference TRBV2 and TRBJ1-1, is EPEVTQTPSHQVTQMGQEVILRCVPISNHLYFYWYRQILGQKVEFLVSFYNNEISEKSEIFDDQFSVERPDGSNFTLKIRSTKLEDSAMYFCASSSLAGGITEAFFGQGTRLTVV.

In this sample, this clone turned up a few times. This chain links TRBV4-1 with TRBJ1-2; D remains unclear. Germline V gene sequence: CDR1 MGHRA, CDR2 YSYEKL. The CDR3 spans 11 residues. The ends were cut back, 1 base at V and 7 bases at J, with 4 bases in the middle. CDR3: CASSQVGGYTF. CDR3 bases: TGCGCCAGCAGCCAAGTCGGTGGCTACACCTTC.

This clone showed up just a few times. The rearrangement joins TRBV7-3 to TRBJ1-2; 9 positions match TRBD1. V lost 3 bases, J lost 6 bases, and 5 bases stayed unmatched. CDR3 size: 14 residues. The V gene's germline CDR1 is SGHTA and CDR2 FQGTGA. The CDR3 DNA follows: TGTGCCAGCAGCTTCTCCGGGACAGGGCATGGCTACACCTTC. Protein product: CASSFSGTGHGYTF.

The sample holds a few counts of this clone. The chain couples TRBV28 to TRBJ1-2; tentative D call: TRBD1 (6 bases). CDR1 is MDHEN and CDR2 is SYDVKM in the germline V gene. The ends were cut back, 4 bases at V and 8 bases at J, with 23 bases in the middle. The CDR3 loop spans 16 amino acids. The CDR3 reads CASSSFLQGAPGGYTF. DNA of the CDR3: TGTGCCAGCAGTTCTTTTTTACAGGGTGCCCCGGGGGGCTACACCTTC.

V and J are TRBV10-3 and TRBJ2-1; 10 positions match TRBD2. Germline CDR1 reads ENHRY; CDR2 reads SYGVKD. Trimming cost V 7 bases and J 8 bases; bases outside gene matches: 8. The CDR3 runs 14 residues. For the CDR3, the DNA is TGTGCCATCAAGCTAGCGGGGGTCTCATATGAGCAGTTCTTC. Amino acids: CAIKLAGVSYEQFF.

This clone was seen more than once but under ten times. The J gene is TRBJ2-6, the V gene TRBV2; no firm D call. CDR3 length: 17 residues. The V gene lost 4 bases and the J gene lost 1 base, with 14 bases spanning the gap. The germline V gene encodes CDR1 SNHLY and CDR2 FYNNEI. CDR3 DNA: TGTGCCAGCAGTGGGGCATTAGGTCTTTCTGGGGCCAACGTCCTGACTTTC. Translation: CASSGALGLSGANVLTF.

This clone was recorded a few times. This chain links TRBV30 with TRBJ2-7, with 12 bases matching TRBD2. The ends lost 3 bases at V and 3 bases at J; junction bases unmatched: 12. CDR1 and CDR2 (germline): GTSNPN, SVGIG (reference sequence). The CDR3 covers 17 residues. CDR3 residues: CAWRERVLAGGYYEQYF. In DNA form, the CDR3 reads TGTGCCTGGAGAGAAAGAGTTCTAGCGGGGGGGTACTACGAGCAGTACTTC.

The table lists this clone with a few counts. The CDR3 DNA reads TGTGCCAGCAGTGAAGGGGGGGCCCCAAACACCGGGGAGCTGTTTTTT. As protein: CASSEGGAPNTGELFF. The genes are TRBV2 and TRBJ2-2, with D possibly called TRBD1 or TRBD2 (6 bases each). Between the trimmed V and J ends, which lost 1 base and 2 bases, there was a span of 11 bases. The germline V gene encodes CDR1 SNHLY and CDR2 FYNNEI. This CDR3 region has 16 residues.

The rearrangement joins TRBV28 to TRBJ2-7, with 9 bases fitting TRBD1. The V gene end was trimmed by 5 bases and the J gene end by 5 bases; junction bases not matched to a gene: 10. Germline V gives CDR1 MDHEN, CDR2 SYDVKM. The CDR3 sequence is 15 residues long. As DNA, the CDR3 is TGTGCCAGCAGTCCACACCGGGACAGGGTCAACGAGCAGTACTTC. It codes for CASSPHRDRVNEQYF.

The V gene is TRBV2, the J gene TRBJ2-3; 9 bases line up with TRBD2. The germline V gene has CDR1 SNHLY and CDR2 FYNNEI. CDR3 length equals 17 residues. Trimming cost V 6 bases and J 5 bases; bases outside gene matches: 15. CDR3 region: CASSREEGVSGRDTQYF. DNA for the CDR3: TGTGCCAGCAGCCGTGAGGAGGGGGTTAGCGGGAGAGATACGCAGTATTTT.

This clone was observed a few times. The gene calls are TRBV7-2 and TRBJ2-7; either TRBD1 or TRBD2 may supply D (5 bases each). The germline V and J ends were trimmed by 7 bases and 0 bases, with 16 bases remaining between them. The CDR3 has 15 residues. The V gene's germline CDR1 is SGHTA and CDR2 FQGNSA. The CDR3 region has the DNA TGTGCCAGCAACCGCCCGGGACGGAACTCCTACGAGCAGTACTTC. Translating it yields CASNRPGRNSYEQYF.

The V gene is TRBV5-1, the J gene TRBJ2-1; TRBD2 aligns across 12 bases. Germline trimming cut 0 bases from V and 3 bases from J; bases unmatched to any gene: 7. In germline, CDR1 is SGHRS, CDR2 YFSETQ. The CDR3 sequence is 18 residues long. The CDR3: CASSLVGLAGSGYNEQFF. The CDR3, as DNA: TGCGCCAGCAGCTTGGTGGGACTAGCGGGTTCAGGCTACAATGAGCAGTTCTTC.

The chain carries TRBV19 and TRBJ1-5; 7 bases match TRBD1. The J segment lost 7 bases and the V segment lost 4 bases, leaving 4 bases of the junction unmatched. The CDR3 contains 13 residues. Germline values: CDR1 LNHDA, CDR2 SQIVND (reference sequence). CDR3 amino acids: CASSTSRGQPQHF. In nucleotides, the CDR3 is TGTGCCAGTAGTACTAGCAGGGGGCAGCCCCAGCATTTT.

This clone has only a few counts. The CDR3 DNA is TGTCCTTCGGGGCCAGGGTCTACAGTCTACGAGCAGTACTTC. Translation: CPSGPGSTVYEQYF. The chain combines TRBV21-1 with TRBJ2-5. The DNA end favors TRBJ2-7, so the J call may be wrong. TRBV21-1 is classified as a pseudogene. The CDR3 totals 14 residues.